This TCR beta chain was found in a study of identical twins. MiXCR, applied by TCRdb to the 5' RACE reads, yields one record per CDR3 protein. This table holds more than 600,000 distinct CDR3 sequences, approximately 18% found once. This CDR3 region has 14 residues. Between the trimmed V and J ends, which lost 2 bases and 8 bases, there was a span of 13 bases. Germline CDR1 is KGHSH and CDR2 is LQKENI. This same sample was also taken into another study, of T cells expressing NK-cell markers.

This receptor was identified in a woman between 18 and 30 years old in good health. Sequencing was performed on PBMCs. V gene TRBV18 combines with J gene TRBJ2-1, with D unresolved. The CDR3 DNA is TGTGCCAGCTCACCAGCAATTACGGGCCATGAGCAGTTCTTC. Translating gives CASSPAITGHEQFF.